This T cell receptor (beta chain) was retrieved from a study of beta chain features in type 1 diabetes (dated 2018 in TCRdb). Background on the whole study: Patients and healthy donors did not differ in mean age, gender distribution, total cell number or subset yield. A total of 90 million to 140 million sorted cells were examined across all samples, and RNA yield correlated strongly with the number of cells per subset. The study compared TCRB repertoires of sorted circulating CD4+ T cell subsets between recently diagnosed type 1 diabetes patients and matched healthy donors. Whereas all 28 donors provided naive and central memory subsets, regulatory and stem cell-like memory subsets were isolated from just 8 patients and roughly eight healthy donors.

This clone has just a few counts. The antigen it recognizes is unknown. No qualities accompany the bases; no much larger clone lies one base away. The entire isolated RNA was reverse transcribed using the High Capacity cDNA Reverse Transcription Kit, and thus expressed TCRB transcripts were sequenced. Deep immunoSEQ sequencing was performed on naive, central memory and regulatory T cell samples, with an average of roughly 3.3 million total reads per sample. Sorted cells were lysed in RLT buffer, and RNA was extracted using DNase-treated RNeasy Micro or Mini kits according to cell number. To prevent cross-contamination, every cell subset was processed on its own, while patient and healthy donor samples were processed together. TCRB sequences were amplified from cDNA with the immunoSEQ multiplex PCR, producing 87-bp fragments spanning the CDR3 region. Sequencing of the amplicons was done on the Illumina HiSeq platform. As for the original processing: PCR bias was computationally corrected using synthetic template baselines, reads within Hamming distance 2 were collapsed, and singletons that could not be merged were discarded. Reads were aligned against IMGT so that V, D and J genes, CDR3 length and insertions or deletions at six rearrangement sites could be assigned. Within each subset, clonotype counts were normalized to sorted cell number, and only after that were true diversity and Gini coefficients computed with the tcR R package. The overlap coefficient, calculated on TCRB nucleotide sequences, was used to quantify repertoire sharing. Sourced from immuneACCESS, this table was stored by TCRdb with only in-frame sequences that have V and J called. A share of the clones is absent; for the studies checked, an unresolved V gene accounts for under half, and the remainder has no known explanation. The V and J calls and the clone size are those of that table, but D and trimming were determined from the DNA. The sample includes about 290,000 clones, with 7% to 9% observed a single time. Jointly, the top ten make up approximately 1% of the sample.

Broader findings and caveats from the paper: Because small numbers of individuals were included in the HLA sub-analyses, any influence of HLA type on TCRB rearrangement was left unresolved. In all four CD4+ subsets, TCRB CDR3 length was moderately but significantly shorter in type 1 diabetes patients. Naive, central memory and regulatory TCRB repertoires appeared more similar among patients than among healthy donors. PCR might favor shorter templates, but patient and control samples were amplified and corrected together, so any skew would affect both groups equally. Because cDNA was sequenced instead of genomic DNA, activated cells with high expression could be over-represented, although the groups did not differ in activation or CD3 levels. At VDJ recombination sites, type 1 diabetes patients had fewer insertions and more deleted nucleotides, which implies abnormalities in thymic rearrangement.

Each donor gave one peripheral blood draw, averaging roughly 100 mL, which was collected into heparinised tubes. A BD FACSAria II was used to sort naive, central memory, regulatory and stem cell-like memory CD4+ T cells with a panel that included CD45RO, CCR7, CD25, CD127, CD95 and CD27. All sorted populations exceeded 98% purity. PBMCs were isolated right away by Lymphoprep density gradient centrifugation and were stained directly, without culture. So that batch effects would be minimized, each experiment stained and sorted samples in pairs, pairing one healthy donor with one patient. Relative to germline, V is 7 bases shorter and J is 5 bases shorter, with 17 bases between their ends. The CDR3 has 14 amino acids, counting the end cysteine and phenylalanine. Solely the CDR3 DNA is kept, with 42 bases framed from the first base. The CDR1 and CDR2 encoded by the germline V gene are SQVTM and ANQGSEA.

The sequence links TRBV29-1 to TRBJ1-4, with the D gene not confidently named. The receptor comes from a woman aged 18 to 35 in good health. Input material: central memory CD4+ T cells from blood. In nucleotide form, the sequence is TGCAGCGCAAAAAAGGACTCCACAAATGAAAAACTGTTTTTT. It translates as CSAKKDSTNEKLFF.